The 18 T cell receptor beta chains below all came from one sample that was sequenced in a study of low-dose radiotherapy and immunotherapy resistance in tumors. The sample's time point: after trial treatment. Treatment specified: LDRT plus nivolumab, ipilimumab, low-dose cyclophosphamide and aspirin (RACIN trial). Covering alpha and beta chains, TRAV- and TRBV-specific primers were used for the first-strand cDNA. A roughly 20-cycle PCR with a constant-region primer and V-primer adapter amplified TCRs. One entry per CDR3 protein results from TCRdb running MiXCR on the reads. This table has 65,000 to 85,000 distinct CDR3 sequences, over 15% appearing once. Here the sequenced sample was PBMCs, taken after low-dose radiotherapy plus immunotherapy. The receptor set was obtained from a male donor with prostate cancer.

This clonotype was counted many times. The rearrangement links TRBV20-1 to TRBJ2-1, with 13 bases aligning to TRBD2. Germline lookup yields CDR1 DFQATT and CDR2 SNEGSKA (reference sequence). Losses at the gene ends were 6 bases for V and 0 bases for J; bases not matched to a gene: 5. This CDR3 spans 16 amino acids. CDR3 sequence (DNA): TGCAGTGCGGGACTAGCGGGACCCAGCTCCTACAATGAGCAGTTCTTC. It yields the protein CSAGLAGPSSYNEQFF.

This clonotype was recorded at least ten times. The chain carries TRBV30 and TRBJ1-1, with TRBD1 matching 10 bases. Germline values: CDR1 GTSNPN, CDR2 SVGIG (reference sequence). The J segment lost 10 bases and the V segment lost 5 bases, leaving 4 bases of the junction unmatched. The CDR3 covers 11 residues. In DNA form, the CDR3 reads TGTGCCTGGGGGAGACAGGGGGCAGCTTTCTTT. This sequence encodes CAWGRQGAAFF.

This clonotype was detected many times. The V and J genes are TRBV2 and TRBJ2-7; D unclear. The length of the CDR3 is 11 residues. V dropped 5 bases and J dropped 2 bases, with 4 bases sitting between them. CDR1 is SNHLY, CDR2 FYNNEI, per germline. CDR3 amino acids: CASSYAYEQYF. The CDR3 bases are TGTGCCAGCAGTTACGCCTACGAGCAGTACTTC.

In regard to this clonotype: A single base is all that separates this from a far larger clone, so a read error is likely. The chain has TRBV11-3 and TRBJ2-5, with TRBD2 as a possible D gene (6 bases). In germline, CDR1 is SGHNT, CDR2 YENEEA. This CDR3 comprises 16 residues. The DNA for the CDR3 is TGTGACAGCAGCTTAGCTGCCGGGGGACGGCAAGAGACCCAGTACTTC. This translates into CDSSLAAGGRQETQYF.

This clonotype was counted at least ten times. The genes are TRBV4-3 and TRBJ1-1, with unresolved D. The V and J ends lost 4 bases and 11 bases respectively, with 23 bases between them. The CDR3 covers 15 residues. Germline-derived CDR1 and CDR2 are LGHNA and YSLEER. CDR3 DNA sequence: TGCGCCAGCAGCCGGGATCTCTACGGATTGGGAGGTGCTTTCTTT. Translated, it gives CASSRDLYGLGGAFF.

This clonotype has a count of ten or more. The V and J genes are TRBV12-3 or TRBV12-4 and TRBJ1-5; TRBD1 might be the D (6 bases). Trimming stripped 3 bases from V and 5 bases from J, with 11 bases between. This CDR3 comprises 14 residues. CDR3 region: CASSFSPGDQPQHF. For the CDR3, the DNA is TGTGCCAGCAGTTTTTCCCCAGGGGATCAGCCCCAGCATTTT.

This clonotype was observed many times. The genes are TRBV28 and TRBJ1-5; the D is unclear. This CDR3 contains 13 residues. V lost 8 bases to trimming and J lost 7 bases, with 15 bases between them. The germline V gene encodes CDR1 MDHEN and CDR2 SYDVKM. For the CDR3, the DNA is TGTGCCAGCCGACGTCCCCTAACCCAGCCCCAGCATTTT. It translates to CASRRPLTQPQHF.

This clonotype was detected many times. This chain links TRBV5-1 with TRBJ2-6; D remains ambiguous. The germline V gene encodes CDR1 SGHRS and CDR2 YFSETQ. The germline V and J ends were trimmed by 4 bases and 4 bases, with 12 bases remaining between them. The CDR3 loop spans 15 amino acids. CDR3 DNA sequence: TGCGCCAGCAGCCTCTCACGGGCAGGGGCCAACGTCCTGACTTTC. This encodes CASSLSRAGANVLTF.

This clonotype has a count of ten or more. The chain couples TRBV28 to TRBJ1-2, with a possible D match to TRBD1 (5 bases). The CDR3 covers 14 residues. V was clipped by 2 bases and J by 14 bases, with 21 bases between them. CDR1 MDHEN and CDR2 SYDVKM come from the germline V gene. DNA of the CDR3: TGTGCCAGCAGTTTAAGTTTCCCAGGGACCTCATCTACCTTC. This translates into CASSLSFPGTSSTF.

The chain joins TRBV4-3 to TRBJ2-7, with D perhaps TRBD1 (7 bases). In germline, CDR1 is LGHNA, CDR2 YSLEER. V lost 10 bases, J lost 11 bases, and 9 bases lay in between. This CDR3 is 8 amino acids long. This chain's CDR3 is CAIRGEYF. In DNA, the CDR3 is TGCGCCATCAGGGGGGAGTACTTC.

This clonotype was counted between two and nine times. The rearrangement joins TRBV29-1 to TRBJ2-1, with D tentatively TRBD2 (7 bases). The length of the CDR3 is 15 residues. Germline V gives CDR1 SQVTM, CDR2 ANQGSEA. The V gene lost 4 bases and the J gene lost 6 bases, with 19 bases spanning the gap. CDR3 region: CSVVGGRAPLNEQFF. CDR3 DNA: TGCAGCGTTGTAGGGGGGAGGGCCCCCCTCAATGAGCAGTTCTTC.

This clonotype appeared a few times. J is TRBJ1-5 and V is TRBV15; D is unclear. This CDR3 is built from 16 residues. V lost 1 base to trimming and J lost 6 bases, with 16 bases between them. CDR1 LNHNV and CDR2 YYDKDF come from the germline V gene (reference sequence). CDR3 loop: CATSRASEGSGQPQHF. The CDR3 region has the DNA TGTGCCACCAGCAGAGCTTCAGAAGGGAGCGGTCAGCCCCAGCATTTT.

This clonotype was observed at least ten times. The V and J genes are TRBV4-3 and TRBJ2-6; D ambiguous. V lost 4 bases and J 0 bases, leaving 7 bases between the germline ends. From germline, CDR1 is LGHNA and CDR2 YSLEER. The CDR3 sequence is 15 residues long. DNA for the CDR3: TGCGCCAGCAGCCTCGACAACTCTGGGGCCAACGTCCTGACTTTC. Its protein is CASSLDNSGANVLTF.

As concerns this clonotype: A far bigger clonotype differs at one base, so this is likely a read error. The V and J genes are TRBV12-3 or TRBV12-4 and TRBJ2-7, with TRBD1 matching 9 bases. The junction had 9 bases not matched to a gene; V was cut back by 5 bases and J by 7 bases. This CDR3 contains 14 residues. This CDR3 reads CASSRQGGRDEQYF. The DNA for the CDR3 is TGTGCCAGCAGTCGACAGGGGGGACGCGATGAGCAGTACTTC.

This clonotype was detected ten times or more. This sequence joins TRBV5-1 and TRBJ2-1; 9 bases are a match to TRBD2. V trimming: 5 bases; J trimming: 8 bases; junction bases outside the gene matches: 11. Germline loops: CDR1 SGHRS, CDR2 YFSETQ. The length of the CDR3 is 15 residues. CDR3 bases: TGCGCCAGCAGTCAGGCGGGAGGGGACGGTTATGAGCAGTTCTTC. Its protein is CASSQAGGDGYEQFF.

The J gene is TRBJ2-3, the V gene TRBV20-1; D possibly uses TRBD1 or TRBD2 (5 bases each). Germline V gives CDR1 DFQATT, CDR2 SNEGSKA (reference sequence). With 0 bases removed from V and 2 bases from J, the gap between germline ends came to 12 bases. The CDR3 is made up of 15 amino acids. This chain's CDR3 is CSARDSVGTTDTQYF. In nucleotides, the CDR3 is TGCAGTGCTAGAGATAGCGTAGGGACCACAGATACGCAGTATTTT.

This clonotype was observed a handful of times. The chain recombines TRBV12-3 or TRBV12-4 with TRBJ2-7, with 8 bases aligning to TRBD1. This CDR3 comprises 15 residues. Germline trimming cut 5 bases from V and 1 base from J; bases unmatched to any gene: 7. This CDR3 reads CASSTRQGPSYEQYF. Here the CDR3 DNA reads TGTGCCAGCAGTACCCGACAGGGGCCGTCCTACGAGCAGTACTTC.

This clonotype was seen repeatedly, ten times or more. This rearrangement joins TRBV7-2 to TRBJ1-2; D not resolved. The V gene lost 5 bases and the J gene lost 2 bases, with 12 bases spanning the gap. The length of the CDR3 is 14 residues. Germline V gene data show CDR1 as SGHTA and CDR2 as FQGNSA. The CDR3 is CASSPRAANYGYTF. DNA for the CDR3: TGTGCCAGCAGCCCTAGGGCAGCCAACTATGGCTACACCTTC.